Here is one T cell receptor beta chain with its context. With V trimmed by 1 base and J by 5 bases, 8 bases remained unmatched. This CDR3 region has 16 residues. Germline values: CDR1 LGHNA, CDR2 YNFKEQ. Sequencing was performed with immunoSEQ multiplex PCR; in TCRdb, only in-frame clones are kept and a portion is missing. The table includes hundreds of thousands of clones, around 67% detected once. These data originate in a study of shared clonotypes between healthy human individuals. The CD4+ fraction was divided into a CD45RA+ naive subset and a CD45RA-negative memory subset. This receptor was identified in a woman aged 25 to 39 in good health. What was sequenced was memory CD4+ T cells sorted from blood. Subset here: CD45RA-negative fraction. The chain is built from TRBV4-2 and TRBJ2-7; 10 bases line up with TRBD1. The CDR3 DNA is TGTGCCAGCAGCCAAGTTGGAGGGACAGGGGTCCACGAGCAGTACTTC. This translates into CASSQVGGTGVHEQYF.